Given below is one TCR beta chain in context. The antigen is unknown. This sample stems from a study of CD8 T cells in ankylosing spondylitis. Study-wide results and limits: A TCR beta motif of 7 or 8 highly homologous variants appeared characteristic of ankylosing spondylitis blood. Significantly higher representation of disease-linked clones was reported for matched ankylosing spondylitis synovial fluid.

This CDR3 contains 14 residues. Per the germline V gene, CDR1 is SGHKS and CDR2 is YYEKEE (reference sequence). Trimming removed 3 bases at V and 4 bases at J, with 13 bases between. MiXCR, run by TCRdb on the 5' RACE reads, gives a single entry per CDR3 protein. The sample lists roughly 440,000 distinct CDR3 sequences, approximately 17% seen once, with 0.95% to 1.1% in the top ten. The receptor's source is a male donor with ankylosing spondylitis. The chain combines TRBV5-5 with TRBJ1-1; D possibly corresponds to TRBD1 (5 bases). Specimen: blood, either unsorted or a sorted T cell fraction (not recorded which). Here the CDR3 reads CASSWGLPATEAFF. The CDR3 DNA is TGTGCCAGCAGCTGGGGACTCCCCGCCACTGAAGCTTTCTTT.